The 9 T cell receptor beta chains below were found in one sample sequenced in a study of T cells in Graves' hyperthyroidism and ophthalmopathy. Researchers amplified the TCR beta CDR3 regions from RNA transcripts. HTBI primers were employed in a first-round RT-PCR of the TCR CDR3. Using its own MiXCR run on the multiplex PCR reads, TCRdb lists one record per CDR3 protein. Among some 600,000 distinct CDR3 sequences listed, roughly 13% were seen once. Material for sequencing was blood. Source of these receptors: a woman aged 25 to 39 with Graves' hyperthyroidism that later progressed to Graves' ophthalmopathy.

The chain is built from TRBV2 and TRBJ2-2; D is unresolved. Per the germline V gene, CDR1 is SNHLY and CDR2 is FYNNEI. V was trimmed by 4 bases and J by 4 bases, leaving 7 bases between them. The CDR3 is made up of 13 amino acids. The CDR3 loop is CASSGRTTGELFF. As DNA, the CDR3 is TGTGCCAGCAGTGGACGAACCACCGGGGAGCTGTTTTTT.

This clonotype occurred a few times. This sequence joins TRBV7-9 and TRBJ2-5; D may be TRBD1 (5 bases). Between the trimmed V and J ends, which lost 6 bases and 1 base, there was a span of 9 bases. The CDR3 totals 13 residues. The V gene's germline CDR1 is SEHNR and CDR2 FQNEAQ (reference sequence). CDR3 DNA sequence: TGTGCCAGCAGAACGACAGCCCAAGAGACCCAGTACTTC. Protein: CASRTTAQETQYF.

At least ten counts were recorded for this clonotype. This rearrangement joins TRBV27 to TRBJ2-7, with 15 positions matching TRBD2. Germline V gene lookup returns CDR1 MNHEY and CDR2 SMNVEV (reference sequence). The CDR3 is made up of 17 amino acids. V dropped 3 bases and J dropped 5; count of bases not matched to a gene: 8. The CDR3 nucleotides read TGTGCCAGCAGTTTTTTTCGGACTAGCGGGAGGGTGCACGAGCAGTACTTC. Translated: CASSFFRTSGRVHEQYF.

This clonotype was found a few times. This chain joins TRBV5-5 and TRBJ2-2; D is unresolved. Trimming took 2 bases from V and 1 from J, leaving 9 bases between them. The germline V gene encodes CDR1 SGHKS and CDR2 YYEKEE (reference sequence). The CDR3 has 15 residues. The DNA for the CDR3 is TGTGCCAGCAGCTTCCACCGAGGGAACACCGGGGAGCTGTTTTTT. Translation: CASSFHRGNTGELFF.

At least ten counts were recorded for this clonotype. The chain carries TRBV11-2 and TRBJ2-5, with 8 bases matching TRBD2. J lost 9 bases, V lost 2 bases, and 11 bases had no gene match. Germline V lookup: CDR1 SGHAT, CDR2 FQNNGV. The CDR3 covers 15 residues. CDR3 sequence reads: CASSLRQERGLAQYF. The CDR3 bases are TGTGCCAGCAGCTTAAGGCAGGAGCGGGGGTTGGCCCAGTACTTC.

This clonotype was detected many times. V usage is TRBV2 and J usage is TRBJ1-5; no definite D call. CDR1 is SNHLY, CDR2 FYNNEI, per germline. Between the trimmed V and J ends, which lost 0 bases and 6 bases, there was a span of 18 bases. CDR3 length equals 17 residues. The CDR3 sequence is CASSEATPEVAAQPQHF. The DNA for the CDR3 is TGTGCCAGCAGTGAAGCGACTCCGGAGGTTGCAGCTCAGCCCCAGCATTTT. The full variable domain, its missing parts supplied by reference TRBV2 and TRBJ1-5, is EPEVTQTPSHQVTQMGQEVILRCVPISNHLYFYWYRQILGQKVEFLVSFYNNEISEKSEIFDDQFSVERPDGSNFTLKIRSTKLEDSAMYFCASSEATPEVAAQPQHFGDGTRLSIL.

The table lists this clonotype with a few counts. The rearrangement uses TRBV5-1 and TRBJ2-2, with a possible D match to TRBD2 (6 bases). This CDR3 is 15 amino acids long. Germline values: CDR1 SGHRS, CDR2 YFSETQ. V was clipped by 4 bases and J by 6 bases, with 16 bases between them. DNA for the CDR3: TGCGCCAGCAGCCCCGACACCTGGGAGGCCGGGGAGCTGTTTTTT. Translation: CASSPDTWEAGELFF.

There are a few counts of this clonotype. The chain couples TRBV4-1 to TRBJ1-3; D is unresolved. The CDR3 runs to 14 residues. V lost 0 bases, J lost 4 bases, and 7 bases lay in between. Germline V gene data show CDR1 as MGHRA and CDR2 as YSYEKL. The DNA of the CDR3 is TGCGCCAGCAGCCAAGAAGGCGGCGGAAACACCATATATTTT. Its translation is CASSQEGGGNTIYF.

This clonotype was detected ten times or more. V gene TRBV20-1 combines with J gene TRBJ1-1; a weak D match, TRBD1 (5 bases). CDR1 is DFQATT and CDR2 is SNEGSKA in the germline V gene (reference sequence). The CDR3 covers 11 residues. V was trimmed by 8 bases and J by 3 bases, leaving 10 bases between them. CDR3 DNA sequence: TGCAGTACGCTCAGGGACACTGAAGCTTTCTTT. The encoded protein is CSTLRDTEAFF.